The clone carrying this T cell receptor beta chain was found a few times. Its antigen is unknown. V shed 2 bases and J shed 3 bases, with 13 bases lying between them. Germline V gene data show CDR1 as MDHEN and CDR2 as SYDVKM. This CDR3 spans 15 amino acids. The record originates from a study of blood T cells in healthy people across ages. Study results and limitations: A strong correlation was found between TCR beta diversity and the percentage of naive T cells. No one knew whether donors had CMV, which possibly confounded expanded clonotype changes.

A second about 7 to 11 cycle PCR used barcoded and J-beta primers. Using its own MiXCR run on the 5' RACE reads, TCRdb lists one record per CDR3 protein. Here the sample spans about 1.1 million distinct CDR3 sequences, roughly two fifths being singletons. The TCR comes from a man aged 18 to 29 in good health. This chain uses TRBV28 with TRBJ2-5, with D maybe TRBD2 (5 bases). The specimen sequenced was blood. This chain's CDR3 is CASSLEGRLKETQYF. The CDR3 DNA reads TGTGCCAGCAGTTTAGAGGGCAGATTGAAAGAGACCCAGTACTTC.